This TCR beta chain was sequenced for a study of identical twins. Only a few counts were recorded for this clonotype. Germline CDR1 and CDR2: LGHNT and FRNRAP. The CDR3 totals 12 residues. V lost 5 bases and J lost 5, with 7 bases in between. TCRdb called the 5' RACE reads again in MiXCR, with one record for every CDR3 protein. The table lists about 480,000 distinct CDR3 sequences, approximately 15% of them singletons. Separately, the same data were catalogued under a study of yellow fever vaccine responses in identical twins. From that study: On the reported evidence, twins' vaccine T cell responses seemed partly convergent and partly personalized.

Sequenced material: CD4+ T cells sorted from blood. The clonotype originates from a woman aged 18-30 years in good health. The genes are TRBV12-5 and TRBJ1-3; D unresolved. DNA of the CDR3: TGTGCTAGTGGTGGAGACAGAAACACCATATATTTT. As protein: CASGGDRNTIYF. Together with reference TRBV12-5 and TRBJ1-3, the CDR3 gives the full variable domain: DARVTQTPRHKVTEMGQEVTMRCQPILGHNTVFWYRQTMMQGLELLAYFRNRAPLDDSGMPKDRFSAEMPDATLATLKIQPSEPRDSAVYFCASGGDRNTIYFGEGSWLTVV.